Each of the 18 T cell receptor beta chains below was sequenced from the same sample in a study of graft-versus-host responses after intestinal transplantation. The table came from immunoSEQ multiplex PCR; TCRdb's copy has only in-frame clones and leaves some out. The table shows about 50,000 clones, with nearly 95% occurring only once. These receptors' targets are unknown. The source material was unstimulated CD4+ T cells sorted from spleen or lymph node cells, sampled before transplant. These receptors all stem from a human donor who was the organ donor for an intestinal transplant.

The CDR3 DNA sequence: TGTGCCAGCAGAGATCCCCCATCCTTCCGGGAGAGGATTCAGCCCCAGCATTTT. It translates to CASRDPPSFRERIQPQHF. The rearrangement uses TRBV28 and TRBJ1-5; D gene uncertain. Trimming took 6 bases from V and 6 from J, leaving 27 bases between them. Germline CDR1 reads MDHEN; CDR2 reads SYDVKM. The CDR3 is made up of 18 amino acids.

The V call is TRBV19, the J call TRBJ1-1; possible D gene TRBD1, 5 bases. V lost 3 bases and J 1 base, leaving 9 bases between the germline ends. This CDR3 region has 14 residues. Germline V lookup: CDR1 LNHDA, CDR2 SQIVND (reference sequence). CDR3 nucleotides: TGTGCCAGTAGTATCTGGGGGAGGAACACTGAAGCTTTCTTT. Protein product: CASSIWGRNTEAFF.

As for this clone: A junction end diverges from the germline sequence, so it may reflect a read error. This sequence joins TRBV28 and TRBJ2-5; D tentatively fits TRBD1 or TRBD2 (5 bases each). CDR3 length: 12 residues. CDR1 is MDHEN, CDR2 SYDVKM, per germline. The chain's CDR3 is CAGSLRGETQYF. The CDR3 DNA reads TGTGCCGGCAGTTTGAGGGGAGAGACCCAGTACTTC.

The chain uses TRBV30 and TRBJ2-6, with D uncertain. The CDR3 covers 16 residues. V lost 0 bases, J lost 0 bases, and 9 bases lay in between. Per germline, CDR1 GTSNPN and CDR2 SVGIG (reference sequence). CDR3 in amino acids: CAWSVPGYSGANVLTF. The CDR3 nucleotides are TGTGCCTGGAGTGTACCAGGCTACTCTGGGGCCAACGTCCTGACTTTC.

The V call is TRBV7-3, the J call TRBJ2-7; D may be TRBD1 (6 bases). The CDR3 length is 13 residues. With 5 bases removed from V and 3 bases from J, the gap between germline ends came to 11 bases. CDR1 SGHTA and CDR2 FQGTGA come from the germline V gene. CDR3 sequence (DNA): TGTGCCAGCAGCCTCATACAGGGCTACGAGCAGTACTTC. This sequence encodes CASSLIQGYEQYF.

The V gene is TRBV28, the J gene TRBJ2-1, with D possibly being TRBD1 (5 bases). Germline values: CDR1 MDHEN, CDR2 SYDVKM. The V gene lost 4 bases and the J gene lost 2 bases, with 15 bases spanning the gap. The CDR3 extends over 16 amino acids. CDR3 sequence reads: CASSSLIRVAYNEQFF. The CDR3 nucleotides read TGTGCCAGCAGTTCCCTGATCAGGGTAGCCTACAATGAGCAGTTCTTC. The full variable domain, its missing parts supplied by reference TRBV28 and TRBJ2-1, is DVKVTQSSRYLVKRTGEKVFLECVQDMDHENMFWYRQDPGLGLRLIYFSYDVKMKEKGDIPEGYSVSREKKERFSLILESASTNQTSMYLCASSSLIRVAYNEQFFGPGTRLTVL.

This clone has just one count. The chain recombines TRBV30 with TRBJ2-5; weak D call: TRBD2 (5 bases). The CDR3 covers 14 residues. Germline V lookup: CDR1 GTSNPN, CDR2 SVGIG (reference sequence). The V end was cut by 0 bases, the J end by 5 bases, with 13 bases between. The CDR3 sequence is CAWSVRSWEETQYF. The CDR3 DNA is TGTGCCTGGAGTGTACGGAGCTGGGAGGAGACCCAGTACTTC.

The V call is TRBV2, the J call TRBJ1-5; 9 positions agree with TRBD1. The trim removed 4 bases at V and 5 bases at J, leaving 6 bases unmatched. CDR1 and CDR2 from the germline V gene are SNHLY and FYNNEI. The CDR3 spans 15 residues. CDR3 sequence: CASSGMGTGYQPQHF. CDR3 nucleotides: TGTGCCAGCAGTGGTATGGGGACAGGGTATCAGCCCCAGCATTTT.

V usage is TRBV9 and J usage is TRBJ1-2; no definite D call. The CDR3 sequence is 13 residues long. Trimming cost V 2 bases and J 14 bases, with 19 bases left between them. CDR1 and CDR2 from the germline V gene are SGDLS and YYNGEE. For the CDR3, the DNA is TGTGCCAGCAGCGTCGATATTGGAGACCACCTAACCTTC. It specifies CASSVDIGDHLTF.

The chain is built from TRBV7-2 and TRBJ2-5; possibly TRBD2 for D (6 bases). The germline V and J ends were trimmed by 2 bases and 5 bases, with 6 bases remaining between them. The CDR3 is 12 amino acids. Germline V gives CDR1 SGHTA, CDR2 FQGNSA. As DNA, the CDR3 is TGTGCCAGCAGCTTACTAGCGGAGACCCAGTACTTC. This gives the protein CASSLLAETQYF.

The CDR3 DNA sequence: TGTGCCAGCAGCCCGGACTCCGGGGGGGGTTGGGAGACCCAGTACTTC. Amino acids: CASSPDSGGGWETQYF. The genes are TRBV11-2 and TRBJ2-5; 8 nucleotides match TRBD2. CDR1 is SGHAT, CDR2 FQNNGV, per germline. This CDR3 is 16 amino acids long. With V trimmed by 5 bases and J by 5 bases, 13 bases remained unmatched. Complete variable domain (other parts from reference TRBV11-2 and TRBJ2-5): EAGVAQSPRYKIIEKRQSVAFWCNPISGHATLYWYQQILGQGPKLLIQFQNNGVVDDSQLPKDRFSAERLKGVDSTLKIQPAKLEDSAVYLCASSPDSGGGWETQYFGPGTRLLVL.

This rearrangement joins TRBV4-2 to TRBJ1-4, with D tentatively TRBD1 (5 bases). Germline-derived CDR1 and CDR2 are LGHNA and YNFKEQ. The CDR3 contains 17 residues. Trimming removed 4 bases at V and 3 bases at J, with 18 bases between. Written as DNA, the CDR3 is TGTGCCAGCAGCCTTCAGGGTGGTCGGTTCTCTAATGAAAAACTGTTTTTT. As protein: CASSLQGGRFSNEKLFF.

This clone was recorded only once. This chain joins TRBV7-8 and TRBJ1-2, with D perhaps matching TRBD1 (5 bases). CDR1 is SGHVS and CDR2 is FQNEAQ in the germline V gene. V was trimmed by 0 bases and J by 2 bases, leaving 19 bases between them. CDR3 length: 18 residues. CDR3 protein: CASSLAPRGEYGNYGYTF. The CDR3 DNA follows: TGTGCCAGCAGCTTAGCGCCGAGGGGCGAATACGGAAACTATGGCTACACCTTC. The complete variable domain, with remaining parts taken from reference TRBV7-8 and TRBJ1-2, reads GAGVSQSPRYKVAKRGQDVALRCDPISGHVSLFWYQQALGQGPEFLTYFQNEAQLDKSGLPSDRFFAERPEGSVSTLKIQRTQQEDSAVYLCASSLAPRGEYGNYGYTFGSGTRLTVV.

The CDR3 region has the DNA TGCGCCAGCTCCAAGACAGGGGCCCCGGAGACCCAGTACTTC. Translation: CASSKTGAPETQYF. The rearrangement uses TRBV5-1 and TRBJ2-5, with 8 bases identical to TRBD1. The germline gives CDR1 SGHRS, CDR2 YFSETQ. Trimming at V came to 7 bases and at J to 5 bases, leaving 10 bases not matched to a gene. The CDR3 runs to 14 residues.

The V and J genes are TRBV6-5 and TRBJ2-7; D unclear. CDR1 and CDR2 (germline): MNHEY, SVGAGI. Between the trimmed V and J ends, which lost 6 bases and 3 bases, there was a span of 15 bases. The CDR3 has 14 residues. The CDR3 loop reads CASSYGRKSYEQYF. For the CDR3, the DNA is TGTGCCAGCAGCTACGGCCGGAAGAGCTACGAGCAGTACTTC.

The V and J genes are TRBV18 and TRBJ1-5, with a tentative D call TRBD1 (6 bases). The CDR3 totals 15 residues. Per germline, CDR1 KGHSH and CDR2 LQKENI. V was clipped by 5 bases and J by 4 bases, with 15 bases between them. CDR3 sequence reads: CASSFDGTRNQPQHF. In nucleotides, the CDR3 is TGTGCCAGCTCATTTGACGGGACACGGAATCAGCCCCAGCATTTT.

The gene calls are TRBV6-5 and TRBJ1-5, with D unresolved. V dropped 0 bases and J dropped 6 bases, with 6 bases sitting between them. This CDR3 has 13 amino acids. Germline CDR1 and CDR2: MNHEY and SVGAGI. The CDR3 protein is CASSYSRGQPQHF. As DNA, the CDR3 is TGTGCCAGCAGTTACTCACGGGGTCAGCCCCAGCATTTT.

The CDR3 reads CASSLWASGRAGDTQYF. As DNA, the CDR3 is TGTGCCAGCAGTTTATGGGCTAGCGGGAGGGCAGGAGATACGCAGTATTTT. The V and J genes are TRBV28 and TRBJ2-3, with 12 bases matching TRBD2. V was pared by 0 bases and J by 5 bases, with 6 bases of the junction left unmatched. The CDR3 covers 17 residues. CDR1 MDHEN and CDR2 SYDVKM come from the germline V gene.